This T cell receptor beta chain is from a study of cytomegalovirus exposure and HLA in healthy donors. Primers for the PCR totalled 60 Vbeta and 13 Jbeta. Sequencing used immunoSEQ multiplex PCR; TCRdb keeps in-frame clones, though not all of them. The sample lists about 63,000 clones; over 75% were seen once. CDR1 is MNHEY and CDR2 is SVGAGI in the germline V gene. There are 14 residues in the CDR3. The V segment lost 1 base and the J segment 5 bases; nucleotides outside the gene matches: 0. Points from the study as a whole: Immune exposure information comprised only CMV serostatus. For most subjects, TCR beta sequences were reported to predict HLA-A and HLA-B alleles with accuracy.

The donors gave bone marrow, and they were healthy. This clone appeared a single time. Antigen unknown. Input material: PBMCs. This chain links TRBV6-5 with TRBJ1-5; TRBD1 matches 9 bases. This clonotype was obtained from a woman younger than 45 in good health and CMV-seropositive. CDR3 amino acids: CASSYYRGHQPQHF. As DNA, the CDR3 is TGTGCCAGCAGTTACTACAGGGGGCATCAGCCCCAGCATTTT.